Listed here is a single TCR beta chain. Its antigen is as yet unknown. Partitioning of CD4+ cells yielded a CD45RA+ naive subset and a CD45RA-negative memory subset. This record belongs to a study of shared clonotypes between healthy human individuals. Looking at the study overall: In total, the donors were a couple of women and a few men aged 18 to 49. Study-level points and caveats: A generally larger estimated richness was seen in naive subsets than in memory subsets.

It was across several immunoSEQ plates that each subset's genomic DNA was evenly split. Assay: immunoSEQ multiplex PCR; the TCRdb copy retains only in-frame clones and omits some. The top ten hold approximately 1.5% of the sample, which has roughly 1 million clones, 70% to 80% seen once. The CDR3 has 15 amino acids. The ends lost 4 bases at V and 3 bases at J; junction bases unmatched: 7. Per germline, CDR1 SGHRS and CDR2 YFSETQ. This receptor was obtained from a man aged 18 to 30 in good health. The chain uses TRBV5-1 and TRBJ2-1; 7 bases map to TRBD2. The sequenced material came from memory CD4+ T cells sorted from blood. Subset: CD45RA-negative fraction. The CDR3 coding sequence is TGCGCCAGCAGCCCAGGACTAGAGAACTACAATGAGCAGTTCTTC. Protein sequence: CASSPGLENYNEQFF.